This TCR beta chain was sequenced in a study of blood T cell repertoires in COVID-19. Germline V gives CDR1 SGHKS, CDR2 YYEKEE (reference sequence). CDR3 length equals 16 residues. V was clipped by 2 bases and J by 8 bases; unmatched bases: 12. The assay was immunoSEQ multiplex PCR, and TCRdb's table has in-frame clones only and misses some. The table records over 40,000 clones, 86% of them present only once. The material sequenced was peripheral blood. The receptor was derived from a man aged 80 or over with active COVID-19. The genes are TRBV5-5 and TRBJ1-2, with 10 nucleotides matching TRBD1. The CDR3 DNA reads TGTGCCAGCAGCTTTATATCGGTCGGGACAGGGGCAGGCTACACCTTC. Translating gives CASSFISVGTGAGYTF. The full variable domain, rest sourced from reference TRBV5-5 and TRBJ1-2, is DAGVTQSPTHLIKTRGQQVTLRCSPISGHKSVSWYQQVLGQGPQFIFQYYEKEERGRGNFPDRFSARQFPNYSSELNVNALLLGDSALYLCASSFISVGTGAGYTFGSGTRLTVV.